Here is one T cell receptor (beta chain) with its context. This clonotype has ten or more counts. What antigen it recognizes has not been identified. Base quality data are lacking; no much larger clone is found one base away. Libraries were prepared through 5' RACE. The run used a NextSeq 500. To correct for sequencing error and PCR bias, the TCR library protocol tagged individual cDNA molecules with unique molecular identifiers. Both TCR alpha and beta chains were sequenced, and tight co-correlation was observed between alpha and beta sequence abundances in each sample. Turning to the authors' computational methods: V gene, J gene and CDR3 annotation of TCR sequences was performed with Decombinator V4. Expanded TCRs were defined as changing significantly between any two time points under a Poisson model with p below 0.0001. TCR abundances were normalised to the total number of TCRs sequenced per sample and were expressed as counts per million. TRAV1-2 paired with TRAJ12, TRAJ20 or TRAJ33 defined MAIT TCRs, while TRAV10 paired with TRAJ18 defined iNKT TCRs. VDJdb, accessed on 1 November 2021, was searched for TCRs annotated for CMV, EBV and SARS-CoV-2, and TCRs annotated for more than one antigen were excluded. TCRdb reprocessing: public reads trimmed at Q25 with fastp, clones called with MiXCR, in-frame beta chains kept. Each CDR3 protein gets just one entry, which takes the most common genes and DNA from the rows behind it. For this entry, the V and J calls and clone size follow TCRdb and not the study's own pipeline. The sample table records some 60,000 distinct CDR3 sequences; roughly 9.7% of these occur just once. The top ten clonotypes cover about 9.4% of the sample.

This specimen comes from a study of early T cells in non-severe SARS-CoV-2 infection (dated by TCRdb to about 2021). Turning to the overall study: Because TCR sequencing was done on bulk RNA from unsorted whole blood, the alpha and beta chains could not be paired. Overall study results and their limits: VDJdb matching was skewed toward anti-spike CD8 responses, so virus-specific expansions were likely underestimated and private and CD4 specificities were missed.

From the cysteine through the phenylalanine, the CDR3 covers 18 amino acids. The entry retains the CDR3 DNA only, 54 bases that are in frame from base 1. CDR1 and CDR2, looked up from the germline V gene (reference sequence), are LNHDA and SQIVND. From V the trimming removes 0 bases and from J it removes 2 bases, while the gene matches leave 10 bases of the junction unaccounted for. A case-control design nested within a healthcare worker cohort in London, UK, was used, with weekly nasopharyngeal swab PCR tests and blood sampling performed. Between 23 and 31 March 2020, the week of the UK lockdown, healthcare workers were enrolled and then followed up weekly for as long as 16 weeks.

This receptor was taken from an adult who was a healthcare worker with PCR-confirmed SARS-CoV-2 infection or an uninfected control (not recorded which). This chain is built from TRBV19 and TRBJ1-5; the central 7 bases match TRBD1. Sequencing was done on a sample of whole blood. The nucleotide sequence is TGTGCCAGTAGTATAGAAAAACAGGGGTTGGTGGGCAATCAGCCCCAGCATTTT. Its coded protein is CASSIEKQGLVGNQPQHF.